This TCR beta chain was observed in a study of cytomegalovirus exposure and HLA in healthy donors. Overall study results and limits: CMV serostatus was the sole immune exposure data available. The analysis excluded some indistinguishable V segments, including TRBV6-2 and TRBV6-3. Specificity for CMV antigens was confirmed in vitro for a few of the CMV-associated chains.

Nominally healthy donors provided the samples, though records likely missed some immune exposures. This clone was seen more than once but under ten times. No antigen is known for it. J was trimmed by 6 bases and V by 4 bases; bases with no gene match: 5. Germline V gives CDR1 MNHNS, CDR2 SASEGT. This CDR3 comprises 14 residues. 13 Jbeta primers and 60 Vbeta primers were used for the PCR. Clones were sequenced by immunoSEQ multiplex PCR, and TCRdb holds only the in-frame ones, with some missing. The sample carries over 150,000 clones, 80% to 85% recorded once. The sequence derives from a girl aged 2 to 10 in good health and CMV-seropositive. The chain combines TRBV6-1 with TRBJ2-7, with 11 bases lining up with TRBD1. The sequencing input was PBMCs. The CDR3 protein is CASSAFGTGGEQYF. The DNA for the CDR3 is TGTGCCAGCAGTGCTTTCGGGACAGGGGGCGAGCAGTACTTC.